This is a list of T cell receptor beta chains from one sample in a study of blood T cell repertoires in COVID-19. Sequencing used immunoSEQ multiplex PCR; TCRdb keeps in-frame clones, though not all of them. The table lists about 220,000 clones, more than 70% of them singletons. The sequencing input was peripheral blood. These receptors came from a woman of 80 years or more with acute or convalescent COVID-19. The CDR3 runs from the conserved cysteine through the conserved F or W. Each record gives: D gene, V gene, J gene, clone size, CDR3 protein, CDR3 DNA. D genes are given only for firm matches. Clone size is not always given. Where it is, it says once, few, many or a class for expanded clones.

D: TRBD2
V: TRBV5-1
J: TRBJ2-2
size: .
CDR3: CASTLLAGGLNTGELFF
DNA: TGCGCCAGCACCCTACTAGCGGGGGGCCTAAACACCGGGGAGCTGTTTTTT

D: TRBD1
V: TRBV5-1
J: TRBJ1-2
size: .
CDR3: CASSRDRDGGYTF
DNA: TGCGCCAGCAGCCGAGACAGGGATGGCGGCTACACCTTC

D: .
V: TRBV3-1/TRBV3-2
J: TRBJ2-7
size: .
CDR3: CASSQDYTSYEQYF
DNA: TGTGCCAGCAGCCAAGATTACACCTCCTACGAGCAGTACTTC

D: .
V: TRBV5-6
J: TRBJ1-1
size: .
CDR3: CASSLGQYPTEAFF
DNA: TGTGCCAGCAGCTTGGGACAGTATCCCACTGAAGCTTTCTTT

D: TRBD1
V: TRBV27
J: TRBJ1-5
size: .
CDR3: CASSHGTATLGDNQPQHF
DNA: TGTGCCAGCAGTCACGGGACAGCTACCCTTGGTGATAATCAGCCCCAGCATTTT

D: .
V: TRBV28
J: TRBJ1-6
size: .
CDR3: CASSLISRSYNSPLHF
DNA: TGTGCCAGCAGTTTAATCTCGCGATCCTATAATTCACCCCTCCACTTT

D: .
V: TRBV19
J: TRBJ1-1
size: .
CDR3: CASRPGGRNTEAFF
DNA: TGTGCCAGTAGACCGGGGGGGAGGAACACTGAAGCTTTCTTT

D: .
V: TRBV18
J: TRBJ1-2
size: .
CDR3: CASSPEFTGYGYTF
DNA: TGTGCCAGCTCACCAGAGTTCACAGGGTATGGCTACACCTTC

D: .
V: TRBV12-5
J: TRBJ1-2
size: .
CDR3: CASGFTLGGEDGYTF
DNA: TGTGCTAGTGGTTTCACCCTGGGGGGTGAGGATGGCTACACCTTC

D: .
V: TRBV19
J: TRBJ1-1
size: .
CDR3: CASSTTGNTEAFF
DNA: TGTGCCAGTAGTACTACAGGGAACACTGAAGCTTTCTTT

D: TRBD1
V: TRBV5-8
J: TRBJ1-2
size: .
CDR3: CASSLAGTGNYGYTF
DNA: TGTGCCAGCAGCTTGGCCGGGACAGGGAACTATGGCTACACCTTC

D: .
V: TRBV11-3
J: TRBJ1-4
size: .
CDR3: CASSLAGTRRGEKLFF
DNA: TGTGCCAGCAGCTTAGCCGGGACTCGACGGGGTGAAAAACTGTTTTTT

D: .
V: TRBV5-1
J: TRBJ2-3
size: once
CDR3: CASSLDRRGSDTQYF
DNA: TGCGCCAGCAGCTTGGACAGGAGGGGCTCAGATACGCAGTATTTT

D: .
V: TRBV5-1
J: TRBJ1-3
size: .
CDR3: CASSAYGGNTIYF
DNA: TGCGCCAGCAGCGCATACGGTGGAAACACCATATATTTT

D: TRBD2
V: TRBV27
J: TRBJ2-2
size: .
CDR3: CASSLQAGASIGRELFF
DNA: TGTGCCAGCAGTTTACAAGCGGGGGCTTCTATCGGTCGGGAGCTGTTTTTT

D: TRBD2
V: TRBV15
J: TRBJ2-7
size: .
CDR3: CATSRDLAGNEQYF
DNA: TGTGCCACCAGCAGAGATCTAGCGGGTAACGAGCAGTACTTC

D: .
V: TRBV4-1
J: TRBJ1-6
size: .
CDR3: CASSQDFRGGNSPLHF
DNA: TGCGCCAGCAGCCAAGATTTTCGGGGGGGCAATTCACCCCTCCACTTT

D: TRBD1
V: TRBV3-1/TRBV3-2
J: TRBJ2-5
size: .
CDR3: CASRGTGGQETQYF
DNA: TGTGCCAGCAGAGGGACAGGGGGCCAAGAGACCCAGTACTTC

D: TRBD1
V: TRBV5-1
J: TRBJ2-7
size: few
CDR3: CASSPGTGGIEQYF
DNA: TGCGCCAGCAGCCCCGGGACAGGGGGGATCGAGCAGTACTTC

D: .
V: TRBV10-3
J: TRBJ2-3
size: .
CDR3: CAIKEDRASVPTDTQYF
DNA: TGTGCCATCAAAGAGGACAGAGCCTCGGTCCCCACAGATACGCAGTATTTT

D: .
V: TRBV4-1
J: TRBJ2-1
size: .
CDR3: CASSRAGSYNEQFF
DNA: TGCGCCAGCAGCCGGGCAGGCTCCTACAATGAGCAGTTCTTC

D: .
V: TRBV7-3
J: TRBJ2-3
size: .
CDR3: CASSQHGPDTQYF
DNA: TGTGCCAGCAGCCAACATGGGCCAGATACGCAGTATTTT

D: TRBD2
V: TRBV5-1
J: TRBJ2-5
size: .
CDR3: CASSPGTSGVVETQYF
DNA: TGCGCCAGCAGCCCAGGGACTAGCGGGGTCGTCGAGACCCAGTACTTC

D: .
V: TRBV5-6
J: TRBJ1-2
size: .
CDR3: CASSLGSGQGYGYTF
DNA: TGTGCCAGCAGCTTGGGTTCAGGGCAAGGCTATGGCTACACCTTC

D: .
V: TRBV4-2
J: TRBJ1-6
size: .
CDR3: CASSQDLSDSPLHF
DNA: TGTGCCAGCAGCCAAGATCTTTCTGATTCACCCCTCCACTTT

D: TRBD1
V: TRBV9
J: TRBJ1-2
size: .
CDR3: CASSPGQGALGGYTF
DNA: TGTGCCAGCAGCCCAGGACAGGGGGCGTTGGGTGGCTACACCTTC

D: TRBD1
V: TRBV5-1
J: TRBJ1-1
size: .
CDR3: CASRLDGTGPDLGEAFF
DNA: TGCGCCAGCAGGTTGGACGGGACAGGGCCCGACTTGGGTGAAGCTTTCTTT

D: TRBD2
V: TRBV3-1/TRBV3-2
J: TRBJ2-6
size: .
CDR3: CASALGGGSGANVLTF
DNA: TGTGCCAGCGCACTAGGCGGGGGCTCTGGGGCCAACGTCCTGACTTTC

D: .
V: TRBV4-1
J: TRBJ1-1
size: .
CDR3: CASRGPDRYTEAFF
DNA: TGCGCCAGCAGGGGACCCGACAGGTACACTGAAGCTTTCTTT

D: TRBD1
V: TRBV5-4
J: TRBJ2-5
size: .
CDR3: CASSFTGVGETQYF
DNA: TGTGCCAGCAGCTTTACAGGGGTGGGAGAGACCCAGTACTTC

D: TRBD2
V: TRBV6-6
J: TRBJ2-7
size: once
CDR3: CASRPAELAQPEQYF
DNA: TGTGCCAGCAGACCTGCGGAACTAGCGCAGCCCGAGCAGTACTTC

D: .
V: TRBV11-2
J: TRBJ1-3
size: .
CDR3: CASSFGGGRISGNTIYF
DNA: TGTGCCAGCAGCTTTGGGGGAGGACGGATCTCTGGAAACACCATATATTTT

D: .
V: TRBV6-5
J: TRBJ1-5
size: .
CDR3: CASSYTGLNQPQHF
DNA: TGTGCCAGCAGTTACACAGGGTTGAATCAGCCCCAGCATTTT

D: .
V: TRBV9
J: TRBJ1-4
size: .
CDR3: CASSVDPDPGGEKLFF
DNA: TGTGCCAGCAGCGTAGACCCGGACCCGGGGGGGGAAAAACTGTTTTTT

D: TRBD1
V: TRBV4-2
J: TRBJ2-6
size: .
CDR3: CASSQVVQGALGANVLTF
DNA: TGTGCCAGCAGCCAAGTTGTGCAGGGGGCGCTTGGGGCCAACGTCCTGACTTTC

D: .
V: TRBV19
J: TRBJ1-6
size: .
CDR3: CASSRVNSPLHF
DNA: TGTGCCAGTAGTCGGGTTAATTCACCCCTCCACTTT

D: .
V: TRBV7-2
J: TRBJ2-7
size: .
CDR3: CASSPVSSGPYEQYF
DNA: TGTGCCAGCAGCCCCGTTAGTAGCGGACCCTACGAGCAGTACTTC

D: TRBD1
V: TRBV4-2
J: TRBJ1-2
size: .
CDR3: CASSQDSVTGRTYGYTF
DNA: TGTGCCAGCAGCCAAGATAGTGTGACAGGGAGGACCTATGGCTACACCTTC

D: TRBD1
V: TRBV13
J: TRBJ2-7
size: .
CDR3: CASSSGTGGGEQYF
DNA: TGTGCCAGCAGCTCTGGGACAGGGGGTGGCGAGCAGTACTTC

D: .
V: TRBV23-1
J: TRBJ1-1
size: .
CDR3: CASSQLGRTSVMNTEAFF
DNA: TGCGCCAGCAGTCAATTGGGGAGGACTTCAGTCATGAACACTGAAGCTTTCTTT

D: TRBD1
V: TRBV11-2
J: TRBJ1-6
size: .
CDR3: CASSFGTARPLHF
DNA: TGTGCCAGCAGCTTCGGGACAGCCCGACCCCTCCACTTT

D: .
V: TRBV28
J: TRBJ1-3
size: .
CDR3: CASSLTGYGNTIYF
DNA: TGTGCCAGCAGTCTCACAGGGTATGGAAACACCATATATTTT

D: TRBD1
V: TRBV27
J: TRBJ1-1
size: .
CDR3: CASSLSGQANTEAFF
DNA: TGTGCCAGCAGTTTATCGGGACAGGCGAACACTGAAGCTTTCTTT

D: .
V: TRBV7-2
J: TRBJ1-2
size: .
CDR3: CASSLAFGPNYGYTF
DNA: TGTGCCAGCAGCTTAGCCTTTGGGCCTAACTATGGCTACACCTTC

D: .
V: TRBV6-2/TRBV6-3
J: TRBJ1-2
size: .
CDR3: CASSTGEVRSGYTF
DNA: TGTGCCAGCAGTACCGGGGAAGTGAGGTCCGGCTACACCTTC

D: TRBD2
V: TRBV19
J: TRBJ2-5
size: once
CDR3: CASSIGGETQYF
DNA: TGTGCCAGTAGTATCGGGGGGGAGACCCAGTACTTC

D: .
V: TRBV9
J: TRBJ2-3
size: .
CDR3: CASSLSPGTDTQYF
DNA: TGTGCCAGCAGCCTTAGTCCGGGCACAGATACGCAGTATTTT